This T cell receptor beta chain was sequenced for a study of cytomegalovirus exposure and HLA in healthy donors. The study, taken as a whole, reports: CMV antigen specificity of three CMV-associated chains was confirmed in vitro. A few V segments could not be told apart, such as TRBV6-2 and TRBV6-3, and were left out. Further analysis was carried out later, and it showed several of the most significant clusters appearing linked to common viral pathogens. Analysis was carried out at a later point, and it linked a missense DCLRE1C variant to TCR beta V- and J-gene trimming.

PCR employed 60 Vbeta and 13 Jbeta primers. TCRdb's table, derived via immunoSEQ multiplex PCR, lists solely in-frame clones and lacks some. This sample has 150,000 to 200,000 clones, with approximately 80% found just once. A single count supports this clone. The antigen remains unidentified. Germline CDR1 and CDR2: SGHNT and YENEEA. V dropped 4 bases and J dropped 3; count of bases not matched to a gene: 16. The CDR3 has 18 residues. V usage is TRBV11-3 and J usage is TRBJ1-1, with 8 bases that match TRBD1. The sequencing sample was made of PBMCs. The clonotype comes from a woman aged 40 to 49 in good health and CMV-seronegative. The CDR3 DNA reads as TGTGCCAGCAGCTCGACAGGGGTCTGGGGCCTCGGGGACACTGAAGCTTTCTTT. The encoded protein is CASSSTGVWGLGDTEAFF.